This entry lists 22 T cell receptor beta chains sequenced from one sample in a study of blood T cell repertoires in COVID-19 (dated by TCRdb to 2018 to 2021). Library method: the immunoSEQ multiplex PCR assay. Entries here come from immuneACCESS through TCRdb and include only in-frame sequences with V and J called. Some clones fail to appear in such tables; in the studies checked, an unresolved V gene covers under half of the shortfall, and the cause of the remainder is unknown. The sample profile shows roughly 180,000 clones; 60% to 85% of them were found once. The ten biggest clones cover approximately 8.6% of the sample. The sequencing sample was made of peripheral blood. These receptors all stem from a woman in her forties or fifties with active or convalescent COVID-19.

V and J are TRBV2 and TRBJ2-6, with TRBD2 identical over 7 bases. The germline CDR1 and CDR2 sequences are SNHLY and FYNNEI. Germline trimming cut 6 bases from V and 1 base from J; bases unmatched to any gene: 0. The CDR3 is made up of 14 amino acids. The CDR3 nucleotides read TGTGCCAGCAGGGGAGGGTCTGGGGCCAACGTCCTGACTTTC. Translated: CASRGGSGANVLTF. Full variable domain (outside the CDR3, taken from reference TRBV2 and TRBJ2-6): EPEVTQTPSHQVTQMGQEVILRCVPISNHLYFYWYRQILGQKVEFLVSFYNNEISEKSEIFDDQFSVERPDGSNFTLKIRSTKLEDSAMYFCASRGGSGANVLTFGAGSRLTVL.

This clone was seen a handful of times. This rearrangement joins TRBV9 to TRBJ1-4; D possibly corresponds to TRBD1 (5 bases). The CDR3 has 13 amino acids. The ends were cut back, 5 bases at V and 6 bases at J, with 11 bases in the middle. Germline CDR1 SGDLS, CDR2 YYNGEE. The CDR3 protein is CASSRGRDEKLFF. The CDR3 nucleotides read TGTGCCAGCAGTAGGGGTCGCGATGAAAAACTGTTTTTT.

The chain links TRBV28 to TRBJ2-5; TRBD2 might be the D (7 bases). Germline loops: CDR1 MDHEN, CDR2 SYDVKM. V gave up 2 bases and J gave up 7 bases, with 20 bases separating them. The length of the CDR3 is 16 residues. DNA for the CDR3: TGTGCCAGCAGTTTAGCGTTAGGGGGGGGGCCACGGACCCAGTACTTC. Protein sequence: CASSLALGGGPRTQYF.

J is TRBJ2-2 and V is TRBV6-6, with D maybe TRBD1 (6 bases). Deletions cut 4 bases from V and 5 bases from J, with 8 bases between. CDR3 length equals 13 residues. The V gene's germline CDR1 is MNHNY and CDR2 SVGAGI (reference sequence). Here the CDR3 DNA reads TGTGCCAGCAGTTTAGGGGGAACCGGGGAGCTGTTTTTT. Its translation: CASSLGGTGELFF.

The chain carries TRBV2 and TRBJ2-4; the match to TRBD1 covers 8 bases. Germline V gives CDR1 SNHLY, CDR2 FYNNEI. V dropped 5 bases and J dropped 4; count of bases not matched to a gene: 7. There are 15 residues in the CDR3. CDR3 protein: CASSLVDRGKNIQYF. The CDR3 DNA sequence: TGTGCCAGCAGTCTAGTCGACAGGGGAAAAAACATTCAGTACTTC.

This clone was detected only once. This sequence joins TRBV6-4 and TRBJ2-7; 7 nucleotides agree with TRBD2. The ends lost 7 bases at V and 5 bases at J; junction bases unmatched: 11. The CDR3 has 14 residues. Germline CDR1 MRHNA, CDR2 SNTAGT. CDR3 sequence reads: CASIICGSTDEQYF. In nucleotides, the CDR3 is TGTGCCAGCATTATTTGCGGGAGTACCGACGAGCAGTACTTC.

The V call is TRBV18, the J call TRBJ1-1; D perhaps matches TRBD1 (6 bases). Between the trimmed V and J ends, which lost 2 bases and 1 base, there was a span of 8 bases. This CDR3 region has 14 residues. Germline CDR1 and CDR2: KGHSH and LQKENI. In DNA form, the CDR3 reads TGTGCCAGCTCACCAGGGACACAGAACACTGAAGCTTTCTTT. This translates into CASSPGTQNTEAFF.

The rearrangement links TRBV6-2 or TRBV6-3 to TRBJ1-1, with a tentative D call TRBD1 (5 bases). Trimming pared 5 bases from V and 11 bases from J, leaving 15 bases between. CDR3 length: 12 residues. CDR1 MNHEY and CDR2 SVGEGT come from the germline V gene. The CDR3 sequence is CASSNIDSWAFF. As DNA, the CDR3 is TGTGCCAGCAGTAACATCGACAGCTGGGCTTTCTTT.

This clone was picked up one time. Written as DNA, the CDR3 is TGTGCCAGCAGTCCCCGCGAGGGAAACTATGGCTACACCTTC. It translates to CASSPREGNYGYTF. The chain links TRBV6-5 to TRBJ1-2; D is ambiguous. The CDR3 extends over 14 amino acids. Trimming left V 5 bases short and J 2 bases short, with 12 bases between. CDR1 is MNHEY and CDR2 is SVGAGI in the germline V gene.

The genes are TRBV18 and TRBJ2-7; D unresolved. The CDR3 runs 15 residues. Trimming cost V 2 bases and J 1 base, with 12 bases left between them. Germline V gene sequence: CDR1 KGHSH, CDR2 LQKENI. The CDR3 protein is CASSPNSQMSYEQYF. The CDR3 nucleotides are TGTGCCAGCTCACCAAACAGTCAAATGTCCTACGAGCAGTACTTC.

This clone was observed a few times. The V and J genes are TRBV15 and TRBJ1-3, with 8 bases identical to TRBD1. Per the germline V gene, CDR1 is LNHNV and CDR2 is YYDKDF (reference sequence). This CDR3 spans 17 amino acids. The ends lost 1 base at V and 0 bases at J; junction bases unmatched: 5. CDR3 amino acids: CATSRVWDRPSGNTIYF. DNA for the CDR3: TGTGCCACCAGCAGAGTTTGGGACAGGCCCTCTGGAAACACCATATATTTT.

This sequence joins TRBV29-1 and TRBJ1-1; 8 nucleotides line up with TRBD1. The CDR3 sequence is 13 residues long. Looked up from germline, CDR1 is SQVTM and CDR2 is ANQGSEA. Losses at the gene ends were 4 bases for V and 3 bases for J; bases not matched to a gene: 4. CDR3 bases: TGCAGCGTTGCAGGGGGCAGGGACACTGAAGCTTTCTTT. This sequence encodes CSVAGGRDTEAFF.

The CDR3 nucleotides are TGTGCCAGCAGCGCCAACAGGGTGGGTGGCTACACCTTC. It encodes CASSANRVGGYTF. The chain recombines TRBV6-5 with TRBJ1-2, with D maybe TRBD1 (6 bases). This CDR3 spans 13 amino acids. Trimming left V 6 bases short and J 7 bases short, with 15 bases between. Germline V lookup: CDR1 MNHEY, CDR2 SVGAGI.

V usage is TRBV28 and J usage is TRBJ2-3; 16 bases are a match to TRBD2. V was pared by 2 bases and J by 6 bases, with 2 bases of the junction left unmatched. The CDR3 has 16 residues. Germline CDR1 is MDHEN and CDR2 is SYDVKM. DNA for the CDR3: TGTGCCAGCAGTTTAGGGACTAGCGGGAGGGCGGATACGCAGTATTTT. Encoded protein: CASSLGTSGRADTQYF.

This rearrangement joins TRBV19 to TRBJ1-5; TRBD1 matches at 11 bases. J gave up 1 base and V 6 bases, and 2 bases lay outside the gene matches. The CDR3 has 15 amino acids. Germline CDR1 LNHDA, CDR2 SQIVND (reference sequence). The CDR3 protein is CASRRTGGSNQPQHF. In nucleotides, the CDR3 is TGTGCCAGTAGACGGACAGGGGGCAGCAATCAGCCCCAGCATTTT.

The chain joins TRBV28 to TRBJ2-7; perhaps TRBD2 as D (5 bases). The V gene's germline CDR1 is MDHEN and CDR2 SYDVKM. Trimming removed 5 bases at V and 3 bases at J, with 17 bases between. The CDR3 loop spans 15 amino acids. The CDR3 reads CASSRQRASNYEQYF. The CDR3 nucleotides read TGTGCCAGCAGTCGCCAGAGGGCCTCAAACTACGAGCAGTACTTC.

The V gene is TRBV29-1, the J gene TRBJ1-1; D perhaps matches TRBD1 (6 bases). In germline, CDR1 is SQVTM, CDR2 ANQGSEA. This CDR3 is 12 amino acids long. V was clipped by 3 bases and J by 1 base, with 6 bases between them. The CDR3 loop is CSVDRGNTEAFF. CDR3 coding DNA: TGCAGCGTTGACAGGGGGAACACTGAAGCTTTCTTT.

This sequence joins TRBV7-3 and TRBJ1-2, with 8 bases identical to TRBD1. CDR1 SGHTA and CDR2 FQGTGA come from the germline V gene. This CDR3 region has 16 residues. Unmatched junction bases numbered 9, after V lost 2 bases and J lost 4 bases. For the CDR3, the DNA is TGTGCCAGCAGCTTAGCCCCGGGCAGGGGGCTCTATGGCTACACCTTC. Its protein product is CASSLAPGRGLYGYTF.

Here the CDR3 DNA reads TGTGCCAGCAGCCAAGAGCGGGGACCCTACGAGCAGTACTTC. This codes for CASSQERGPYEQYF. The J gene is TRBJ2-7, the V gene TRBV6-2 or TRBV6-3; 7 bases map to TRBD2. The CDR3 sequence is 14 residues long. Trimming cost V 6 bases and J 2 bases; bases outside gene matches: 7. Germline loops: CDR1 MNHEY, CDR2 SVGEGT.

This clone showed up just a few times. This chain joins TRBV10-2 and TRBJ2-5, with 9 nucleotides matching TRBD2. The CDR3 length is 14 residues. Germline assignment: CDR1 WSHSY and CDR2 SAAADI. J was trimmed by 4 bases and V by 2 bases; bases with no gene match: 2. The CDR3 coding sequence is TGCGCCAGCAGTGAGGGCGGGGGGGTAGAGACCCAGTACTTC. Its translation: CASSEGGGVETQYF.

V is TRBV18 and J is TRBJ2-1; possibly TRBD1 for D (5 bases). From germline, CDR1 is KGHSH and CDR2 LQKENI. Trimming cost V 6 bases and J 0 bases, with 12 bases left between them. This CDR3 is 15 amino acids long. CDR3 sequence reads: CASSYRTDSYNEQFF. For the CDR3, the DNA is TGTGCCAGCTCCTACAGGACGGACTCCTACAATGAGCAGTTCTTC. Full variable domain (missing parts from reference TRBV18 and TRBJ2-1): NAGVMQNPRHLVRRRGQEARLRCSPMKGHSHVYWYRQLPEEGLKFMVYLQKENIIDESGMPKERFSAEFPKEGPSILRIQQVVRGDSAAYFCASSYRTDSYNEQFFGPGTRLTVL.

This CDR3 reads CASSEFRGPGNTIYF. The CDR3 DNA reads TGTGCCAGCAGTGAATTCAGGGGGCCTGGAAACACCATATATTTT. This sequence joins TRBV6-1 and TRBJ1-3; 8 nucleotides match TRBD1. Germline CDR1 reads MNHNS; CDR2 reads SASEGT. Unmatched junction bases numbered 2, after V lost 2 bases and J lost 2 bases. This CDR3 is 15 amino acids long.